Below are 27 T cell receptor beta chains sequenced from a single sample in a study of metastatic and nonmetastatic thyroid tumors (dated by TCRdb to the early 2020s). The method behind the library was PCR. Sequenced using an Illumina HiSeq 4000. Clones were called with MiXCR by TCRdb after fastp trimmed the public reads at Q25, and only in-frame beta chains were retained. The table for this sample lists roughly 59,000 clones; roughly 17% of them were counted only once. The leading ten clones occupy over 8.5% of the sample. No treatment had been received by any patient before thyroid surgery. Source material: blood. The receptors derive from a male donor with papillary thyroid cancer or a benign thyroid nodule (not recorded which). Some clones in this sample may be carry-over from other donors' samples.

This chain joins TRBV12-5 and TRBJ2-1; 11 bases map to TRBD2. The junction had 16 bases not matched to a gene; V was cut back by 0 bases and J by 3 bases. The CDR3 runs to 21 residues. Germline V CDR1 and CDR2: LGHNT, FRNRAP. CDR3 nucleotides: TGTGCTAGTGGTTTGGTACTTTTAGGGACTAGCGGTCAAATGATCTACAATGAGCAGTTCTTC. Its translation: CASGLVLLGTSGQMIYNEQFF. Full variable domain (rest looked up from reference TRBV12-5 and TRBJ2-1): DARVTQTPRHKVTEMGQEVTMRCQPILGHNTVFWYRQTMMQGLELLAYFRNRAPLDDSGMPKDRFSAEMPDATLATLKIQPSEPRDSAVYFCASGLVLLGTSGQMIYNEQFFGPGTRLTVL.

Ten or more counts support this clone. In DNA, the CDR3 is TGTGCCAGCAGCCGGAACTACGAGCAGTACTTC. It is translated as CASSRNYEQYF. The chain joins TRBV3-1 to TRBJ2-7; D not resolved. This CDR3 is 11 amino acids long. V was trimmed by 4 bases and J by 3 bases, leaving 4 bases between them. In germline, CDR1 is LGHDT, CDR2 YNNKEL (reference sequence).

There are many counts of this clone. This chain uses TRBV6-1 with TRBJ2-5; D may be TRBD1 (5 bases). The CDR3 loop spans 15 amino acids. V lost 5 bases and J 4 bases, leaving 17 bases between the germline ends. Germline V CDR1 and CDR2: MNHNS, SASEGT. The CDR3 bases are TGTGCCAGCAGTCAAATAGCAGGGATCTCAGAGACCCAGTACTTC. Translating gives CASSQIAGISETQYF.

This clone occurred many times. The chain links TRBV27 to TRBJ2-7; D unresolved. Germline V gene data show CDR1 as MNHEY and CDR2 as SMNVEV (reference sequence). The CDR3 consists of 13 residues. Trimming shortened V by 6 bases and J by 0 bases, and 9 bases separated the two germline ends. For the CDR3, the DNA is TGTGCCAGCAGCCTCTCGGGCTCCTACGAGCAGTACTTC. It translates to CASSLSGSYEQYF.

This chain connects TRBV5-1 to TRBJ1-1; D is perhaps TRBD1 (6 bases). The V gene's germline CDR1 is SGHRS and CDR2 YFSETQ. The CDR3 is 18 residues long. The ends were cut back, 1 base at V and 0 bases at J, with 19 bases in the middle. The chain's CDR3 is CASSLSVQGQHMNTEAFF. The CDR3 DNA follows: TGCGCCAGCAGCTTGTCTGTACAGGGTCAACATATGAACACTGAAGCTTTCTTT.

This clone was found many times. The V gene is TRBV13, the J gene TRBJ2-3; TRBD2 matches at 12 bases. Germline V gene data show CDR1 as PRHDT and CDR2 as FYEKMQ (reference sequence). The CDR3 covers 15 residues. The J segment lost 6 bases and the V segment lost 5 bases, leaving 6 bases of the junction unmatched. DNA for the CDR3: TGTGCCAGCAGCCACCGACTAGCGGGAGCGGATACGCAGTATTTT. Amino acid sequence: CASSHRLAGADTQYF.

This clone was detected a few times. The chain recombines TRBV6-1 with TRBJ1-2; D is unclear. V was cut by 7 bases and J by 2 bases, with 20 bases left in between. CDR3 length equals 16 residues. The V gene's germline CDR1 is MNHNS and CDR2 SASEGT. DNA for the CDR3: TGTGCCAGCAACAAAGCGCCTTCGTGGTTAAACTATGGCTACACCTTC. This sequence encodes CASNKAPSWLNYGYTF.

V is TRBV20-1 and J is TRBJ1-1, with D possibly TRBD1 on 6 matching bases. The length of the CDR3 is 13 residues. The V gene's germline CDR1 is DFQATT and CDR2 SNEGSKA (reference sequence). With 6 bases removed from V and 5 bases from J, the gap between germline ends came to 16 bases. The chain's CDR3 is CSATGQGWTEAFF. The CDR3 nucleotides read TGCAGTGCAACCGGCCAGGGGTGGACTGAAGCTTTCTTT.

In its sample, this clone was seen a few times. The same CDR3 can be traced to other DNA sequences in this sample. This chain uses TRBV9 with TRBJ2-3; TRBD2 might be the D (5 bases). Germline V gene data show CDR1 as SGDLS and CDR2 as YYNGEE. Trimming pared 0 bases from V and 6 bases from J, leaving 14 bases between. CDR3 length equals 15 residues. This CDR3 is CASSVEGEFRDTQYF. CDR3 sequence (DNA): TGTGCCAGCAGCGTAGAGGGAGAATTTAGGGATACGCAGTATTTT.

This clone has a count of ten or more. The chain recombines TRBV20-1 with TRBJ2-7; possible D gene TRBD2, 6 bases. This CDR3 has 13 residues. With 0 bases removed from V and 2 bases from J, the gap between germline ends came to 8 bases. In germline, CDR1 is DFQATT, CDR2 SNEGSKA (reference sequence). The CDR3 is CSARDRGTYEQYF. DNA of the CDR3: TGCAGTGCTAGAGATCGGGGGACCTACGAGCAGTACTTC.

This clone occurred a few times. The rearrangement links TRBV27 to TRBJ2-3, with 14 bases matching TRBD2. The germline CDR1 and CDR2 sequences are MNHEY and SMNVEV (reference sequence). There are 18 residues in the CDR3. After removal of 2 bases from V and 3 bases from J, the junction contained 7 bases not matched to a gene. The CDR3 reads CASSLPPGTSGSTDTQYF. Written as DNA, the CDR3 is TGTGCCAGCAGTTTACCACCCGGGACTAGCGGGAGTACAGATACGCAGTATTTT.

This clone has ten or more counts. A read error may explain this, as a much larger clone is one base away. The sample carries other DNA sequences with the same CDR3. The CDR3 DNA sequence: TGTGCCAGCAGTCCAGGGGGCCGGAGTTCCTGCGAGCGGTACTTC. Its protein is CASSPGGRSSCERYF. The chain has TRBV6-1 and TRBJ2-7; 8 positions agree with TRBD1. The CDR3 loop spans 15 amino acids. Per the germline V gene, CDR1 is MNHNS and CDR2 is SASEGT.

In this sample, this clone turned up many times. This chain joins TRBV7-3 and TRBJ2-1; no clear D. The CDR3 covers 15 residues. The germline V gene has CDR1 SGHTA and CDR2 FQGTGA. The germline V and J ends were trimmed by 5 bases and 0 bases, with 11 bases remaining between them. The CDR3 nucleotides are TGTGCCAGCAGCCTGGGCCCCAGCTCCTACAATGAGCAGTTCTTC. As protein: CASSLGPSSYNEQFF. Drawing the rest from reference TRBV7-3 and TRBJ2-1, the complete variable domain is GAGVSQTPSNKVTEKGKYVELRCDPISGHTALYWYRQSLGQGPEFLIYFQGTGAADDSGLPNDRFFAVRPEGSVSTLKIQRTERGDSAVYLCASSLGPSSYNEQFFGPGTRLTVL.

This clone has at least ten counts. CDR3 in amino acids: CASRPGLLNTEAFF. The DNA of the CDR3 is TGTGCCAGCAGGCCAGGGCTACTGAACACTGAAGCTTTCTTT. The chain recombines TRBV6-1 with TRBJ1-1; a possible D gene is TRBD1 (5 bases). Trimming stripped 6 bases from V and 0 bases from J, with 11 bases between. The CDR3 is made up of 14 amino acids. Germline CDR1 is MNHNS and CDR2 is SASEGT.

Regarding this clone: Given a much more abundant clone one base away, this may be a read error. This chain links TRBV6-4 with TRBJ2-1; D is unclear. Trimming shortened V by 3 bases and J by 4 bases, and 10 bases separated the two germline ends. Germline CDR1 MRHNA, CDR2 SNTAGT. The CDR3 contains 14 residues. In DNA form, the CDR3 reads TGTGCCAGCAGTGATGTGGAAGGATACAATGAGCAGTTCTTC. Protein: CASSDVEGYNEQFF.

This clone was counted ten times or more. The chain links TRBV30 to TRBJ1-1; 8 nucleotides align to TRBD1. Germline CDR1 reads GTSNPN; CDR2 reads SVGIG (reference sequence). The V and J ends lost 4 bases and 1 base, in that order; junction bases with no gene match: 8. This CDR3 region has 15 residues. The CDR3 loop reads CAWNNRGRGNTEAFF. The CDR3 nucleotides read TGTGCCTGGAATAACAGGGGGAGAGGGAACACTGAAGCTTTCTTT.

This clone was counted at least ten times. The gene calls are TRBV6-6 and TRBJ2-5; D may be TRBD1 (6 bases). Germline assignment: CDR1 MNHNY and CDR2 SVGAGI (reference sequence). The CDR3 is 15 residues long. V dropped 2 bases and J dropped 2 bases, with 12 bases sitting between them. The CDR3 coding sequence is TGTGCCAGCAGTTACCAAACAGGGATTCAAGAGACCCAGTACTTC. Its translation: CASSYQTGIQETQYF.

This clone was picked up many times. Its ends do not fully match the called genes, so a read error is possible. The V call is TRBV7-7, the J call TRBJ2-5; 7 nucleotides agree with TRBD1. CDR3 length equals 13 residues. Per the germline V gene, CDR1 is SSHAT and CDR2 is FNYEAQ (reference sequence). The CDR3 is CASSPGTEETQYF. Here the CDR3 DNA reads TGTGCTAGCAGCCCCGGGACAGAAGAGACCCAGTACTTC.

This chain links TRBV4-3 with TRBJ2-5; TRBD2 is a possible D gene (6 bases). The CDR3 sequence is 14 residues long. V was cut by 0 bases and J by 3 bases, with 8 bases left in between. CDR1 is LGHNA and CDR2 is YSLEER in the germline V gene. The CDR3 loop is CASSQEGGEETQYF. The DNA for the CDR3 is TGCGCCAGCAGCCAAGAAGGAGGGGAAGAGACCCAGTACTTC.

This clone was counted only a few times. A much larger clone lies a single base off, so this may be a read error. J is TRBJ2-6 and V is TRBV9; a possible D gene is TRBD2 (6 bases). Germline V CDR1 and CDR2: SGDLS, YYNGEE. This CDR3 is 16 amino acids long. The V gene lost 0 bases and the J gene lost 3 bases, with 10 bases spanning the gap. The CDR3 sequence is CASSVAGGCGANVLTF. Here the CDR3 DNA reads TGTGCCAGCAGCGTAGCTGGGGGGTGTGGGGCCAACGTCCTGACTTTC.

The table lists this clone with a few counts. Given a much more abundant clone one base away, this may be a read error. This chain joins TRBV5-1 and TRBJ2-5, with TRBD2 identical over 8 bases. CDR1 and CDR2 from the germline V gene are SGHRS and YFSETQ. The CDR3 spans 19 residues. The V gene end was trimmed by 3 bases and the J gene end by 1 base; junction bases not matched to a gene: 17. The CDR3 is CASSSTCGGRRLAQETQYF. CDR3 nucleotide sequence: TGCGCCAGCAGCTCGACCTGTGGCGGGAGGAGACTCGCCCAAGAGACCCAGTACTTC.

This clone was observed a few times. The chain carries TRBV5-1 and TRBJ2-3, with 7 bases identical to TRBD2. V was pared by 0 bases and J by 0 bases, with 7 bases of the junction left unmatched. This CDR3 region has 17 residues. The germline gives CDR1 SGHRS, CDR2 YFSETQ. CDR3 protein: CASSLVLTGGSTDTQYF. CDR3 nucleotide sequence: TGCGCCAGCAGCTTGGTGCTAACGGGGGGTAGCACAGATACGCAGTATTTT. Looking up the rest from reference TRBV5-1 and TRBJ2-3 gives the full variable domain: KAGVTQTPRYLIKTRGQQVTLSCSPISGHRSVSWYQQTPGQGLQFLFEYFSETQRNKGNFPGRFSGRQFSNSRSEMNVSTLELGDSALYLCASSLVLTGGSTDTQYFGPGTRLTVL.

This clone was counted only a few times. The chain employs TRBV6-1 and TRBJ1-2; D gene ambiguous. Germline V lookup: CDR1 MNHNS, CDR2 SASEGT. The CDR3 totals 14 residues. V was trimmed by 5 bases and J by 1 base, leaving 11 bases between them. The CDR3 sequence is CASSTGKGNYGYTF. In nucleotides, the CDR3 is TGTGCCAGCAGTACCGGAAAGGGTAACTATGGCTACACCTTC.

This clone has at least ten counts. V and J are TRBV5-6 and TRBJ1-2; TRBD1 agrees at 10 bases. The CDR3 runs to 13 residues. Germline V gene data show CDR1 as SGHDT and CDR2 as YYEEEE. The J segment lost 13 bases and the V segment lost 2 bases, leaving 8 bases of the junction unmatched. As DNA, the CDR3 is TGTGCCAGCAGCTTTGGACAGGGGGGACTCTTCACCTTC. Amino acids: CASSFGQGGLFTF.

The genes are TRBV30 and TRBJ2-7, with 7 bases that match TRBD2. Per germline, CDR1 GTSNPN and CDR2 SVGIG (reference sequence). V was clipped by 0 bases and J by 0 bases; unmatched bases: 5. The CDR3 is made up of 15 amino acids. The CDR3 is CAWSVPGRSSYEQYF. The CDR3 DNA reads TGTGCCTGGAGTGTACCCGGGAGGAGCTCCTACGAGCAGTACTTC.

The table lists this clone with many counts. The chain uses TRBV6-4 and TRBJ1-1; D is uncertain. This CDR3 is 10 amino acids long. Trimming removed 8 bases at V and 10 bases at J, with 11 bases between. CDR1 is MRHNA and CDR2 is SNTAGT in the germline V gene. The DNA for the CDR3 is TGTGCCAGCCCCGTAAATTTAGCTTTCTTT. Translation gives CASPVNLAFF.

The rearrangement uses TRBV9 and TRBJ1-2; D remains unclear. The CDR3 has 15 residues. Germline values: CDR1 SGDLS, CDR2 YYNGEE. Trimming took 2 bases from V and 9 from J, leaving 20 bases between them. The CDR3 protein is CASSVTSGDRNCYTF. The CDR3 region has the DNA TGTGCCAGCAGCGTTACCAGTGGGGATCGTAATTGCTACACCTTC.